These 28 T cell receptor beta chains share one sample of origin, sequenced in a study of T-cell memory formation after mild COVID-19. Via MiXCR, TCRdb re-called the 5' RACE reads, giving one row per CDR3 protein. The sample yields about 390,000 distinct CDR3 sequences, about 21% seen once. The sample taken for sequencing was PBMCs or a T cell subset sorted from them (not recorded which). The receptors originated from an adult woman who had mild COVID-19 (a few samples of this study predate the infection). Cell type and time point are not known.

For the CDR3, the DNA is TGTGCCAGCAGTCAAGCGGTGCTCAATGAGCAGTTCTTC. It encodes CASSQAVLNEQFF. The chain uses TRBV12-3 or TRBV12-4 and TRBJ2-1; TRBD2 is a possible D gene (5 bases). V was trimmed by 5 bases and J by 6 bases, leaving 11 bases between them. The CDR3 consists of 13 residues.

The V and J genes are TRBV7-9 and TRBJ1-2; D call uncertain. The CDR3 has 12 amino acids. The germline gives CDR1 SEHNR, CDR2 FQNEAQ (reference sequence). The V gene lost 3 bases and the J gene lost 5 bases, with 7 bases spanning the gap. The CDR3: CASSFGQYGYTF. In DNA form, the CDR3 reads TGTGCCAGCAGCTTTGGGCAGTATGGCTACACCTTC.

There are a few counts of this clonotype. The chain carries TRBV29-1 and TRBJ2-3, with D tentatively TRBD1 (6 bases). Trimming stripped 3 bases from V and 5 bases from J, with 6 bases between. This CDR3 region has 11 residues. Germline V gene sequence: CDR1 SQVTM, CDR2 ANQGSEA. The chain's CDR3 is CSVDRGDTQYF. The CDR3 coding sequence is TGCAGCGTTGACAGGGGAGATACGCAGTATTTT.

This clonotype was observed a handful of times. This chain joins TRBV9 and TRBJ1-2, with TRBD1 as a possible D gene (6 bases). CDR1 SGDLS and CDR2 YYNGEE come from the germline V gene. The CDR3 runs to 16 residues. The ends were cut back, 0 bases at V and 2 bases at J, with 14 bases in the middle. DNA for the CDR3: TGTGCCAGCAGCGTAGAGGCGGGGGCCCCGAACTATGGCTACACCTTC. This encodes CASSVEAGAPNYGYTF.

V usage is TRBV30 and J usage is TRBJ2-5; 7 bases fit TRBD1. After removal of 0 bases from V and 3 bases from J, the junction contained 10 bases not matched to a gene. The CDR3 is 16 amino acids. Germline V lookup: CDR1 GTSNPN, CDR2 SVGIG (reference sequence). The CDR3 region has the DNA TGTGCCTGGAGTGTGAGAGGGGGCAGCGGTAAAGAGACCCAGTACTTC. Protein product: CAWSVRGGSGKETQYF.

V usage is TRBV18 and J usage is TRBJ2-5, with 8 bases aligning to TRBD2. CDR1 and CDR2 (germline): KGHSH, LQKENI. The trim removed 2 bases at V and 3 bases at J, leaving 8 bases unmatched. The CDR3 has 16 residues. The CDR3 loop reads CASSPVGAGVEETQYF. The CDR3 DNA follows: TGTGCCAGCTCACCAGTGGGAGCGGGGGTAGAAGAGACCCAGTACTTC.

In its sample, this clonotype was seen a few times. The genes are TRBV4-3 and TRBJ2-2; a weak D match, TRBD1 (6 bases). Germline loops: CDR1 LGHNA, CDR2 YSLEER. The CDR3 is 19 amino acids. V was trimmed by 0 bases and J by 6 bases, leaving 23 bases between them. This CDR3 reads CASSQDRRSAGASAGELFF. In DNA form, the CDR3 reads TGCGCCAGCAGCCAAGATAGGAGATCGGCAGGGGCGTCCGCCGGGGAGCTGTTTTTT.

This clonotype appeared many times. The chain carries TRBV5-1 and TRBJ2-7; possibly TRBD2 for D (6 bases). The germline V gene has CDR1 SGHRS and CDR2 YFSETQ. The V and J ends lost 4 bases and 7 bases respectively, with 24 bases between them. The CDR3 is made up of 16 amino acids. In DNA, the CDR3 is TGCGCCAGCAGCCGGACTACCCCTAGGCCTACGGATGAGCAGTACTTC. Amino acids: CASSRTTPRPTDEQYF. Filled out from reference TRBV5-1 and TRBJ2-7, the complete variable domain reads KAGVTQTPRYLIKTRGQQVTLSCSPISGHRSVSWYQQTPGQGLQFLFEYFSETQRNKGNFPGRFSGRQFSNSRSEMNVSTLELGDSALYLCASSRTTPRPTDEQYFGPGTRLTVT.

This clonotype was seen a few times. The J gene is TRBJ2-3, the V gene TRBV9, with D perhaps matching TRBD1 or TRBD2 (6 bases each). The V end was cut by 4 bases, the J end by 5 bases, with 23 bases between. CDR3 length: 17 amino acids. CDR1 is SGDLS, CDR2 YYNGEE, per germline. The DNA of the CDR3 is TGTGCCAGCAGCAACCCCCGGCGTGGGGGGCCAGTAGATACGCAGTATTTT. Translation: CASSNPRRGGPVDTQYF.

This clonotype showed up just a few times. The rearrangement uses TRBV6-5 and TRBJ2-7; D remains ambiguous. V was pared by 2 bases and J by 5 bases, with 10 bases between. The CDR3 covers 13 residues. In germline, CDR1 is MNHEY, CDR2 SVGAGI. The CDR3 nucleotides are TGTGCCAGCAGTTACCCCCCCGGAGACGAGCAGTACTTC. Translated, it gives CASSYPPGDEQYF.

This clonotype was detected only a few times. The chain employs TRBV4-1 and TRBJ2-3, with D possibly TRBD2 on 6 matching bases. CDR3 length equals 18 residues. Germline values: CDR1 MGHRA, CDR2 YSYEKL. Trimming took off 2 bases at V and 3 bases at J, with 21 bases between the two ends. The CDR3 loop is CASSQYGQRVTPTDTQYF. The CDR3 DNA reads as TGCGCCAGCAGCCAATACGGCCAGCGGGTCACGCCTACAGATACGCAGTATTTT.

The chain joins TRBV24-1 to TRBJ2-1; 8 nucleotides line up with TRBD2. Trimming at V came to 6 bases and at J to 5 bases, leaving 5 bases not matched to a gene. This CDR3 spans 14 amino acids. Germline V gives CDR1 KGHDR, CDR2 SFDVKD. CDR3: CATSPRRGDNEQFF. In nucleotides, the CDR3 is TGTGCCACCAGTCCCCGGCGGGGGGACAATGAGCAGTTCTTC.

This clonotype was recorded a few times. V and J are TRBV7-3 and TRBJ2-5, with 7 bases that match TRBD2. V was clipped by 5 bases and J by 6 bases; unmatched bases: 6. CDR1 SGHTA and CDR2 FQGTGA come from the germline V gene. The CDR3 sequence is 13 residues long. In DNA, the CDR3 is TGTGCCAGCAGCCGGGGGGTAGGACAGACCCAGTACTTC. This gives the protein CASSRGVGQTQYF. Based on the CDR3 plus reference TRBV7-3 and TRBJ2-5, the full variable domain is GAGVSQTPSNKVTEKGKYVELRCDPISGHTALYWYRQSLGQGPEFLIYFQGTGAADDSGLPNDRFFAVRPEGSVSTLKIQRTERGDSAVYLCASSRGVGQTQYFGPGTRLLVL.

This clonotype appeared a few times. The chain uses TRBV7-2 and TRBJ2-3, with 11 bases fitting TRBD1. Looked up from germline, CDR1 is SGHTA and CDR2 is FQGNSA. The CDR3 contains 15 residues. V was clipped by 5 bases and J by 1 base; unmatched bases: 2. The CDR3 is CASSKDRGRTDTQYF. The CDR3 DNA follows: TGTGCCAGCAGCAAGGACAGGGGGCGCACAGATACGCAGTATTTT.

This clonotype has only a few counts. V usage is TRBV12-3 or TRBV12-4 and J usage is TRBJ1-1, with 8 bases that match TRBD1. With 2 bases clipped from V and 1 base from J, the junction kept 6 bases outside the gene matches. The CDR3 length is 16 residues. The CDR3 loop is CASSLSSGQGNTEAFF. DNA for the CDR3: TGTGCCAGCAGTTTAAGTTCCGGACAGGGGAACACTGAAGCTTTCTTT.

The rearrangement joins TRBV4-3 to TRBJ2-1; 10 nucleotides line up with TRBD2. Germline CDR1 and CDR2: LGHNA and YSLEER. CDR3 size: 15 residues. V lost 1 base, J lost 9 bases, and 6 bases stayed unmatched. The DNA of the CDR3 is TGCGCCAGCAGCCAAGTGAGCGGGAGGGCGGTTGAGCAGTTCTTC. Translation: CASSQVSGRAVEQFF.

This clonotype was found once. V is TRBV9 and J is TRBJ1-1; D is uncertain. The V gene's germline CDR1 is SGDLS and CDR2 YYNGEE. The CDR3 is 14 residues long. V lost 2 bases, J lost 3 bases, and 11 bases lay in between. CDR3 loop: CASSVGEGYTEAFF. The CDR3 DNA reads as TGTGCCAGCAGCGTTGGGGAAGGATACACTGAAGCTTTCTTT.

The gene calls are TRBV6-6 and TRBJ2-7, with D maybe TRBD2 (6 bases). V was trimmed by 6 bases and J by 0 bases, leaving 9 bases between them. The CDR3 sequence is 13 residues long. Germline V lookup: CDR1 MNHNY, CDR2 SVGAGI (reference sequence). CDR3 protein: CASRPGVSYEQYF. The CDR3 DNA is TGTGCCAGCAGACCGGGGGTCTCCTACGAGCAGTACTTC.

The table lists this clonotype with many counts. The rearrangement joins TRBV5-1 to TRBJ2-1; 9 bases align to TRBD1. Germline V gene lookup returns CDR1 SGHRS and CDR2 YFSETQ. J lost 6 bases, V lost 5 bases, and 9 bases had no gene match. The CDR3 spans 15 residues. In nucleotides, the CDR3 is TGCGCCAGCAGTAGCAGGACAGGGGTTGCCAATGAGCAGTTCTTC. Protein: CASSSRTGVANEQFF.

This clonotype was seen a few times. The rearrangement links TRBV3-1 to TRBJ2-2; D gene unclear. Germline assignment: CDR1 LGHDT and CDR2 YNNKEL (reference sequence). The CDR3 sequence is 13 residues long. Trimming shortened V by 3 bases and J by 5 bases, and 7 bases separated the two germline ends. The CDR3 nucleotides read TGTGCCAGCAGCCATGAAATAACCGGGGAGCTGTTTTTT. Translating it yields CASSHEITGELFF.

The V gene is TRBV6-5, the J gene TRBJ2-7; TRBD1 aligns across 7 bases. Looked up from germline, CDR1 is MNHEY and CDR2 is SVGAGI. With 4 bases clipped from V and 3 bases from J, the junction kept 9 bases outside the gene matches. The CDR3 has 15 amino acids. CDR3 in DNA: TGTGCCAGCAGTTCTCCGGGACAGACCCTCTACGAGCAGTACTTC. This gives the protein CASSSPGQTLYEQYF.

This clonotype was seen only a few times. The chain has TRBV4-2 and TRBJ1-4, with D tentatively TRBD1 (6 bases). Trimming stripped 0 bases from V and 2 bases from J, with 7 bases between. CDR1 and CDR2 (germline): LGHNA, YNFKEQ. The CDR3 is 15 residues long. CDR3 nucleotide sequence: TGTGCCAGCAGCCAAGAAGGGGGGACTAATGAAAAACTGTTTTTT. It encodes CASSQEGGTNEKLFF.

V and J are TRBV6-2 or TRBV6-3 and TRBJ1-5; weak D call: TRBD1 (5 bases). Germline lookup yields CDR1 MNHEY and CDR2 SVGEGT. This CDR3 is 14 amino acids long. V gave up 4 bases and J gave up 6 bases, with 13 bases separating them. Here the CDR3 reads CASSWAAGGQPQHF. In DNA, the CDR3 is TGTGCCAGCAGTTGGGCGGCCGGGGGTCAGCCCCAGCATTTT.

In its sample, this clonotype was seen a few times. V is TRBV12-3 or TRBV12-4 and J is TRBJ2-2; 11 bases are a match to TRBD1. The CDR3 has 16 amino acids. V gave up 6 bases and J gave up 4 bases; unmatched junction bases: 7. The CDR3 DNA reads TGTGCCAGCAGGGACCTCGGGACAGGGGGCACCGGGGAGCTGTTTTTT. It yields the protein CASRDLGTGGTGELFF.

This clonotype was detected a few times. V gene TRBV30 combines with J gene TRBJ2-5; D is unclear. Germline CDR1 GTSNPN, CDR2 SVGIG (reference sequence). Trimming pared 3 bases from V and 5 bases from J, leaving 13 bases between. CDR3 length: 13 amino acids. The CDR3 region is CAWSWGIGETQYF. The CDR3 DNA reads TGTGCCTGGAGCTGGGGAATCGGGGAGACCCAGTACTTC.

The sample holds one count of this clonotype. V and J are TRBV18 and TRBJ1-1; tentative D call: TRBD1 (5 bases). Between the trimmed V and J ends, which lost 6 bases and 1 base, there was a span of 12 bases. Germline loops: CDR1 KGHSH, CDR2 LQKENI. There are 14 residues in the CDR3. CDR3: CASSGTRGNTEAFF. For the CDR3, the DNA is TGTGCCAGCTCTGGGACCCGGGGGAACACTGAAGCTTTCTTT.

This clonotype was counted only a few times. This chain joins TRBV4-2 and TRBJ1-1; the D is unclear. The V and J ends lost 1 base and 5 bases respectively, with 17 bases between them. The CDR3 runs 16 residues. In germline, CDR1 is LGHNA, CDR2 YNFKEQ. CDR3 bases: TGTGCCAGCAGCCAAGGACTATCTGGTTTGGGGACTGAAGCTTTCTTT. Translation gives CASSQGLSGLGTEAFF.

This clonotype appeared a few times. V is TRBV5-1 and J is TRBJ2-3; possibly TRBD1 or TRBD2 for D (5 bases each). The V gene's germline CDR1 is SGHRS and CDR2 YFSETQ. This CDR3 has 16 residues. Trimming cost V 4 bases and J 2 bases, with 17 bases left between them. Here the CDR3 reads CASSQGSVGDTDTQYF. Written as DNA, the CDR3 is TGCGCCAGCAGCCAGGGATCCGTGGGGGACACAGATACGCAGTATTTT.